This T cell receptor (beta chain) was profiled in a study of radiation and T cells in renal cell carcinoma. For the study at large: Nephrectomy followed 15 Gy stereotactic body radiation by 4 weeks.

From germline, CDR1 is SGHDN and CDR2 FVKESK. J was trimmed by 5 bases and V by 5 bases; bases with no gene match: 7. This CDR3 comprises 15 residues. The data were produced by immunoSEQ multiplex PCR, yet TCRdb's version contains in-frame clones alone and is incomplete. The table records some 50,000 clones, more than 80% of them present only once. Findings and caveats of the study: Top tumor clonotypes rose in blood 2 weeks post-radiation, then contracted.

On this clone itself: Its antigen is still unknown.

Time point meaning: blood 2 weeks post-SBRT. Treatment meaning: 15 Gy SBRT to primary tumor, nephrectomy 4 weeks later. Radiation-treated patients gave blood at baseline, week 2 and week 4. Sequencing was performed on blood, taken from a patient whose treatment included radiotherapy and nephrectomy. This chain links TRBV14 with TRBJ2-1, with 9 nucleotides matching TRBD2. This TCR came from a woman aged 70-85 years with renal cell carcinoma. In nucleotides, the CDR3 is TGTGCCAGCAGCTGGGCAGCGGGAGGTAACAATGAGCAGTTCTTC. It codes for CASSWAAGGNNEQFF.